What follows are 29 T cell receptor beta chains derived from one specimen sequenced in a study of control samples from healthy donors and cancer patients. Only in-frame clones appear in the TCRdb table, and some are missing; sequencing was by immunoSEQ multiplex PCR. The repertoire holds under 55,000 clones, over 70% seen once, with about a tenth in the top ten. Sequenced: blood. Receptor source: a man aged 70 or older in good health.

The CDR3 DNA follows: TGTGCCAGCAGCCATTTTGAACTAGCGGTCTACAATGAGCAGTTCTTC. It is translated as CASSHFELAVYNEQFF. The chain couples TRBV3-1 (or the pseudogene TRBV3-2) to TRBJ2-1; 8 bases map to TRBD2. The CDR3 is 16 residues long. The V gene end was trimmed by 3 bases and the J gene end by 3 bases; junction bases not matched to a gene: 7. Germline loops: CDR1 LGHDT, CDR2 YNNKEL (reference sequence).

The chain carries TRBV5-5 and TRBJ1-3; D is undetermined. The CDR3 is made up of 13 amino acids. Trimming pared 1 base from V and 6 bases from J, leaving 8 bases between. CDR1 is SGHKS and CDR2 is YYEKEE in the germline V gene (reference sequence). CDR3 loop: CASSLNLENTIYF. The CDR3 DNA follows: TGTGCCAGCAGCTTGAATTTGGAAAACACCATATATTTT. The full variable domain, rest sourced from reference TRBV5-5 and TRBJ1-3, is DAGVTQSPTHLIKTRGQQVTLRCSPISGHKSVSWYQQVLGQGPQFIFQYYEKEERGRGNFPDRFSARQFPNYSSELNVNALLLGDSALYLCASSLNLENTIYFGEGSWLTVV.

The chain couples TRBV20-1 to TRBJ1-1; TRBD1 might be the D (6 bases). The V gene lost 3 bases and the J gene lost 14 bases, with 16 bases spanning the gap. Germline lookup yields CDR1 DFQATT and CDR2 SNEGSKA (reference sequence). This CDR3 is built from 11 residues. CDR3 protein: CSASRDKGRFF. The CDR3 coding sequence is TGCAGTGCTAGCCGGGACAAGGGTAGGTTCTTT.

This clone was observed a single time. The chain couples TRBV28 to TRBJ2-7; 8 bases agree with TRBD1. J was trimmed by 0 bases and V by 6 bases; bases with no gene match: 7. The V gene's germline CDR1 is MDHEN and CDR2 SYDVKM. The CDR3 sequence is 15 residues long. The CDR3 loop is CASSYRGTYSYEQYF. The CDR3 DNA reads as TGTGCCAGCAGCTACAGGGGGACATACTCCTACGAGCAGTACTTC. The variable domain in full, completed from reference TRBV28 and TRBJ2-7, reads DVKVTQSSRYLVKRTGEKVFLECVQDMDHENMFWYRQDPGLGLRLIYFSYDVKMKEKGDIPEGYSVSREKKERFSLILESASTNQTSMYLCASSYRGTYSYEQYFGPGTRLTVT.

In this sample, this clone turned up once. The chain has TRBV30 and TRBJ1-5, with D uncertain. The germline V gene has CDR1 GTSNPN and CDR2 SVGIG (reference sequence). This CDR3 is built from 14 residues. The germline V and J ends were trimmed by 0 bases and 3 bases, with 9 bases remaining between them. This CDR3 reads CAWSVQSFNQPQHF. CDR3 DNA: TGTGCCTGGAGTGTCCAGAGTTTCAATCAGCCCCAGCATTTT.

Only one count was recorded for this clone. The chain employs TRBV25-1 and TRBJ1-5; TRBD1 agrees at 7 bases. V shed 4 bases, J shed 3 bases, and the junction held 6 bases outside the gene matches. Germline-derived CDR1 and CDR2 are MGHDK and SYGVNS. There are 15 residues in the CDR3. The CDR3 spells CASSAAGTDNQPQHF. The CDR3, as DNA: TGTGCCAGCAGTGCCGCCGGGACAGACAATCAGCCCCAGCATTTT.

The chain has TRBV5-4 and TRBJ1-2; TRBD1 matches 10 bases. Germline CDR1 is SGHNT and CDR2 is YYREEE (reference sequence). After removal of 0 bases from V and 8 bases from J, the junction contained 4 bases not matched to a gene. The CDR3 is made up of 14 amino acids. Here the CDR3 reads CASSLELGQGGYTF. DNA of the CDR3: TGTGCCAGCAGCTTGGAATTGGGACAGGGGGGCTACACCTTC.

The chain has TRBV28 and TRBJ2-1; TRBD1 or TRBD2 may be the D gene (7 bases each). The CDR3 totals 15 residues. Trimming pared 5 bases from V and 5 bases from J, leaving 16 bases between. Germline V gene lookup returns CDR1 MDHEN and CDR2 SYDVKM. CDR3 sequence reads: CASSQQGRDNNEQFF. The CDR3 DNA follows: TGTGCCAGCAGTCAACAGGGGAGGGACAACAATGAGCAGTTCTTC.

This clone was recorded a few times. V is TRBV5-1 and J is TRBJ1-1; no reliable D call. Between the trimmed V and J ends, which lost 4 bases and 1 base, there was a span of 11 bases. Germline lookup yields CDR1 SGHRS and CDR2 YFSETQ. This CDR3 has 14 amino acids. CDR3 nucleotide sequence: TGCGCCAGCAGCCCCGGGCCTTCGAACACTGAAGCTTTCTTT. It yields the protein CASSPGPSNTEAFF.

V is TRBV7-8 and J is TRBJ2-7; TRBD1 might be the D (6 bases). Trimming cost V 1 base and J 1 base, with 8 bases left between them. Germline V lookup: CDR1 SGHVS, CDR2 FQNEAQ. The CDR3 is 14 amino acids. This CDR3 is CASSLVQGSYEQYF. The CDR3 DNA follows: TGTGCCAGCAGCTTAGTGCAGGGGTCCTACGAGCAGTACTTC.

The J gene is TRBJ2-7, the V gene TRBV6-5, with a possible D match to TRBD1 (5 bases). This CDR3 contains 14 residues. In germline, CDR1 is MNHEY, CDR2 SVGAGI. The V and J ends lost 0 bases and 7 bases respectively, with 13 bases between them. The CDR3 loop is CASSYSGDSGEQYF. Here the CDR3 DNA reads TGTGCCAGCAGTTACTCGGGTGACAGTGGAGAGCAGTACTTC.

This clone showed up just once. The rearrangement uses TRBV9 and TRBJ2-2, with D maybe TRBD1 (6 bases). This CDR3 is 14 amino acids long. CDR1 is SGDLS and CDR2 is YYNGEE in the germline V gene. Trimming pared 6 bases from V and 1 base from J, leaving 10 bases between. The CDR3 bases are TGTGCCAGCACCAGGGGCCAGAACACCGGGGAGCTGTTTTTT. Its translation is CASTRGQNTGELFF. Full variable domain (rest looked up from reference TRBV9 and TRBJ2-2): DSGVTQTPKHLITATGQRVTLRCSPRSGDLSVYWYQQSLDQGLQFLIQYYNGEERAKGNILERFSAQQFPDLHSELNLSSLELGDSALYFCASTRGQNTGELFFGEGSRLTVL.

This chain connects TRBV28 to TRBJ2-5; TRBD2 aligns across 9 bases. V lost 5 bases and J lost 3; bases outside the gene matches: 10. Germline V CDR1 and CDR2: MDHEN, SYDVKM. The CDR3 runs to 16 residues. CDR3 sequence reads: CASSLIRASGEETQYF. DNA of the CDR3: TGTGCCAGCAGTCTGATTAGGGCTAGCGGGGAAGAGACCCAGTACTTC.

Comments on this clone: Different DNA sequences within this sample yield the same CDR3. This chain uses TRBV20-1 with TRBJ2-3; no firm D call. From germline, CDR1 is DFQATT and CDR2 SNEGSKA (reference sequence). Trimming left V 3 bases short and J 3 bases short, with 4 bases between. The CDR3 length is 11 residues. The CDR3 sequence is CSASRTDTQYF. Written as DNA, the CDR3 is TGCAGTGCTAGTAGAACAGATACGCAGTATTTT.

The chain couples TRBV5-6 to TRBJ2-4, with 11 bases identical to TRBD2. This CDR3 contains 15 residues. The ends lost 4 bases at V and 6 bases at J; junction bases unmatched: 6. The germline CDR1 and CDR2 sequences are SGHDT and YYEEEE. The CDR3 DNA reads TGTGCCAGCAGCATACGACTAGCGGGAACAAACATTCAGTACTTC. Translating it yields CASSIRLAGTNIQYF.

This clone was seen just once. This rearrangement joins TRBV28 to TRBJ1-2; D gene unclear. There are 13 residues in the CDR3. Germline V lookup: CDR1 MDHEN, CDR2 SYDVKM. V was clipped by 6 bases and J by 7 bases, with 15 bases between them. DNA of the CDR3: TGTGCCAGCAGGCCCAGTTCATGGGCTGGCTACACCTTC. It specifies CASRPSSWAGYTF.

Concerning this clone itself: Germline is not matched at one junction end, which may reflect a read error. The V and J genes are TRBV28 and TRBJ1-2; maybe TRBD1 (5 bases). Per germline, CDR1 MDHEN and CDR2 SYDVKM. The CDR3 has 15 amino acids. The CDR3 sequence: CASSLGRALFYGSTF. The CDR3 region has the DNA TGTGCCAGCAGTTTGGGCAGGGCCCTATTCTATGGCTCCACCTTC.

The V call is TRBV7-8, the J call TRBJ2-7; 10 bases align to TRBD1. CDR1 is SGHVS and CDR2 is FQNEAQ in the germline V gene. Trimming at V came to 5 bases and at J to 1 base, leaving 8 bases not matched to a gene. There are 16 residues in the CDR3. The DNA for the CDR3 is TGTGCCAGCAGCCGTCAGGGACAGGGGCGTTCCTACGAGCAGTACTTC. As protein: CASSRQGQGRSYEQYF.

The V gene is TRBV5-1, the J gene TRBJ2-7; no clear D. V dropped 1 base and J dropped 3 bases, with 11 bases sitting between them. CDR3 length equals 14 residues. Germline CDR1 is SGHRS and CDR2 is YFSETQ. The CDR3 here is CASSLMTRDYEQYF. Here the CDR3 DNA reads TGCGCCAGCAGCTTGATGACGCGCGACTACGAGCAGTACTTC.

This clone was picked up one time. The chain recombines TRBV29-1 with TRBJ2-7, with 9 bases lining up with TRBD2. This CDR3 has 12 amino acids. V was clipped by 7 bases and J by 2 bases; unmatched bases: 3. Per germline, CDR1 SQVTM and CDR2 ANQGSEA. As DNA, the CDR3 is TGCAGCGGGGGACTAGCTCCCTACGAGCAGTACTTC. Its translation: CSGGLAPYEQYF.

The genes are TRBV28 and TRBJ2-3; the match to TRBD2 covers 14 bases. The CDR3 length is 21 residues. Germline V gene sequence: CDR1 MDHEN, CDR2 SYDVKM. Germline trimming cut 2 bases from V and 0 bases from J; bases unmatched to any gene: 13. CDR3 protein: CASSLAVSGLAGGSSTDTQYF. The CDR3 coding sequence is TGTGCCAGCAGTTTAGCGGTATCTGGACTAGCGGGGGGATCTAGCACAGATACGCAGTATTTT.

The V gene is TRBV5-5, the J gene TRBJ1-6; possible D gene TRBD1, 6 bases. The CDR3 has 16 residues. CDR1 and CDR2 from the germline V gene are SGHKS and YYEKEE (reference sequence). Trimming pared 5 bases from V and 7 bases from J, leaving 19 bases between. The CDR3 sequence: CASSLGGPTSNSPLHF. The CDR3 nucleotides are TGTGCCAGCAGTTTAGGGGGACCTACATCCAATTCACCCCTCCACTTT.

The chain links TRBV27 to TRBJ2-5; D might be TRBD1 or TRBD2, each matching 6 bases. Between the trimmed V and J ends, which lost 1 base and 2 bases, there was a span of 17 bases. The CDR3 spans 17 residues. From germline, CDR1 is MNHEY and CDR2 SMNVEV (reference sequence). The CDR3 sequence is CASSLLQGGIWQETQYF. CDR3 nucleotide sequence: TGTGCCAGCAGTTTATTGCAAGGGGGGATTTGGCAAGAGACCCAGTACTTC.

V usage is TRBV4-2 and J usage is TRBJ1-2; D gene uncertain. The germline V and J ends were trimmed by 0 bases and 2 bases, with 7 bases remaining between them. The CDR3 is 14 amino acids. CDR1 LGHNA and CDR2 YNFKEQ come from the germline V gene. CDR3 loop: CASSQDRQNYGYTF. CDR3 DNA sequence: TGTGCCAGCAGCCAAGATCGGCAGAACTATGGCTACACCTTC.

The chain carries TRBV7-3 and TRBJ2-1, with 10 nucleotides matching TRBD2. CDR1 and CDR2 from the germline V gene are SGHTA and FQGTGA. V lost 5 bases and J lost 9; bases outside the gene matches: 4. The CDR3 is 13 amino acids. CDR3 in amino acids: CASSPRLAGEQFF. The CDR3 nucleotides read TGTGCCAGCAGCCCCCGACTAGCGGGTGAGCAGTTCTTC.

The rearrangement links TRBV5-1 to TRBJ1-1, with 10 bases that match TRBD1. V was clipped by 3 bases and J by 4 bases; unmatched bases: 6. The germline gives CDR1 SGHRS, CDR2 YFSETQ. This CDR3 has 15 residues. DNA of the CDR3: TGCGCCAGCAGCTGGGGGACAGGGGTGGCCACTGAAGCTTTCTTT. Protein product: CASSWGTGVATEAFF.

The rearrangement uses TRBV15 and TRBJ2-1; 10 nucleotides agree with TRBD1. After removal of 5 bases from V and 6 bases from J, the junction contained 7 bases not matched to a gene. Germline CDR1 reads LNHNV; CDR2 reads YYDKDF (reference sequence). CDR3 size: 15 residues. In DNA form, the CDR3 reads TGTGCCACCAGCTCAAGACAGGGGGCGTTCAATGAGCAGTTCTTC. Translating gives CATSSRQGAFNEQFF.

The sample holds a few counts of this clone. The rearrangement uses TRBV29-1 and TRBJ2-3; 7 positions match TRBD1. The CDR3 totals 15 residues. Trimming at V came to 4 bases and at J to 6 bases, leaving 13 bases not matched to a gene. CDR1 and CDR2 from the germline V gene are SQVTM and ANQGSEA. The CDR3 DNA sequence: TGCAGCGTTGCACTAACAGGGGCAAGCGAGGATACGCAGTATTTT. It codes for CSVALTGASEDTQYF.

The chain uses TRBV28 and TRBJ2-7, with 11 bases aligning to TRBD2. The germline V gene has CDR1 MDHEN and CDR2 SYDVKM. CDR3 length: 16 amino acids. Losses at the gene ends were 2 bases for V and 2 bases for J; bases not matched to a gene: 5. CDR3 in amino acids: CASSLSSGRVAYEQYF. The CDR3 DNA sequence: TGTGCCAGCAGTTTAAGTAGCGGGAGGGTCGCCTACGAGCAGTACTTC.